This T cell receptor (beta chain) is drawn from a study of shared clonotypes between healthy human individuals. Only in-frame clones appear in the TCRdb table, and some are missing; sequencing was by immunoSEQ multiplex PCR. The profile shows some 2,500,000 clones, 93% of them singletons. Germline values: CDR1 SGHNT, CDR2 YYREEE (reference sequence). Trimming cost V 4 bases and J 3 bases; bases outside gene matches: 14. CDR3 length: 17 residues. The V and J genes are TRBV5-4 and TRBJ2-7; 9 bases are shared with TRBD1. The specimen was naive CD4+ T cells from PBMCs. Specified subset: CD45RA+ positively selected. This clonotype originated in a man younger than 30 in good health. Some clones in this sample may be carry-over from other donors' samples. CDR3 DNA sequence: TGTGCCAGCAGCCCCGCGAGCCCTGGGACAGGGTTCTACGAGCAGTACTTC. This codes for CASSPASPGTGFYEQYF.